The 21 T cell receptor beta chains below come from one sample, sequenced in a study of blood T cells in healthy people across ages. A J-beta primer mix and a sample-barcoded 5' primer were used in a second PCR of about 7 to 12 cycles. TCRdb itself ran the 5' RACE reads through MiXCR, one entry per CDR3 protein. The sample shows under 2 million distinct CDR3 sequences, almost 35% of them seen only once. Specimen: blood. These receptors were taken from a woman under 40 in good health.

This chain joins TRBV2 and TRBJ1-2; unclear D gene. Germline V gives CDR1 SNHLY, CDR2 FYNNEI. The CDR3 is 14 amino acids. The V gene lost 6 bases and the J gene lost 4 bases, with 15 bases spanning the gap. CDR3: CASRSREAGYGYTF. The CDR3 nucleotides are TGTGCCAGCAGGTCCCGGGAGGCAGGCTATGGCTACACCTTC.

The chain uses TRBV2 and TRBJ1-1, with D possibly TRBD1 on 5 matching bases. V lost 7 bases and J lost 4, with 16 bases in between. The CDR3 runs to 14 residues. Germline values: CDR1 SNHLY, CDR2 FYNNEI. This CDR3 reads CASTWDARSTEAFF. The DNA for the CDR3 is TGTGCCAGCACCTGGGACGCCCGTTCCACTGAAGCTTTCTTT.

The chain joins TRBV7-6 to TRBJ1-1; perhaps TRBD1 as D (5 bases). CDR1 is SGHVS, CDR2 FNYEAQ, per germline. The CDR3 is made up of 15 amino acids. Trimming removed 4 bases at V and 4 bases at J, with 16 bases between. CDR3 nucleotide sequence: TGTGCCAGCAGCTCCTCGGGGCCGGGGGGCACTGAAGCTTTCTTT. Its translation is CASSSSGPGGTEAFF.

This chain links TRBV7-2 with TRBJ2-2, with D possibly being TRBD2 (5 bases). CDR1 is SGHTA, CDR2 FQGNSA, per germline. This CDR3 comprises 15 residues. V lost 1 base, J lost 5 bases, and 11 bases lay in between. This CDR3 reads CASSLVAGLTGELFF. The DNA of the CDR3 is TGTGCCAGCAGCTTAGTCGCCGGACTTACCGGGGAGCTGTTTTTT.

This chain connects TRBV6-5 to TRBJ2-7; 10 nucleotides agree with TRBD1. This CDR3 comprises 14 residues. Per the germline V gene, CDR1 is MNHEY and CDR2 is SVGAGI. V gave up 6 bases and J gave up 5 bases; unmatched junction bases: 7. The CDR3 spells CASRGQGLTDEQYF. CDR3 nucleotides: TGTGCCAGCAGGGGACAGGGGCTGACCGACGAGCAGTACTTC.

This chain links TRBV2 with TRBJ2-5; 12 nucleotides align to TRBD2. The CDR3 runs to 16 residues. After removal of 4 bases from V and 4 bases from J, the junction contained 7 bases not matched to a gene. From germline, CDR1 is SNHLY and CDR2 FYNNEI. This CDR3 reads CASSGSSGRVGETQYF. In nucleotides, the CDR3 is TGTGCCAGCAGTGGATCTAGCGGGAGGGTGGGAGAGACCCAGTACTTC.

In this sample, this clonotype turned up a few times. The chain is built from TRBV7-3 and TRBJ1-1; a possible D gene is TRBD1 (6 bases). The CDR3 spans 13 residues. V lost 5 bases, J lost 6 bases, and 13 bases lay in between. The germline gives CDR1 SGHTA, CDR2 FQGTGA. The CDR3 reads CASSPGPGAEAFF. The CDR3 nucleotides read TGTGCCAGCAGCCCGGGGCCAGGGGCTGAAGCTTTCTTT.

V usage is TRBV3-1 and J usage is TRBJ1-4; D unresolved. V dropped 4 bases and J dropped 7 bases, with 13 bases sitting between them. Germline values: CDR1 LGHDT, CDR2 YNNKEL (reference sequence). The CDR3 is made up of 14 amino acids. The CDR3 coding sequence is TGTGCCAGCAGCCTCCCTCTGGGTGGTGAAAAACTGTTTTTT. This gives the protein CASSLPLGGEKLFF.

In DNA form, the CDR3 reads TGTGCCAGCAGTCCACTTCAGGCGATCGGAGAGACCCAGTACTTC. This codes for CASSPLQAIGETQYF. The chain has TRBV27 and TRBJ2-5; D is unclear. V was cut by 5 bases and J by 4 bases, with 17 bases left in between. This CDR3 spans 15 amino acids. Germline V lookup: CDR1 MNHEY, CDR2 SMNVEV (reference sequence).

This sequence joins TRBV6-2 or TRBV6-3 and TRBJ2-1, with a possible D match to TRBD2 (5 bases). The CDR3 has 14 residues. Germline V lookup: CDR1 MNHEY, CDR2 SVGEGT. V gave up 5 bases and J gave up 9 bases, with 17 bases separating them. The CDR3 DNA sequence: TGTGCCAGCAGTCTAAGCGGACGCACTGGTGAGCAGTTCTTC. Its protein is CASSLSGRTGEQFF.

Only a few counts were recorded for this clonotype. This chain joins TRBV12-3 or TRBV12-4 and TRBJ2-4, with TRBD2 matching 9 bases. The J segment lost 5 bases and the V segment lost 7 bases, leaving 3 bases of the junction unmatched. This CDR3 spans 13 amino acids. CDR3 nucleotide sequence: TGTGCCAGCACTATAGCGGGAGAAAACATTCAGTACTTC. This translates into CASTIAGENIQYF.

The table lists this clonotype with many counts. V usage is TRBV10-3 and J usage is TRBJ2-7; 10 nucleotides match TRBD1. CDR3 size: 14 residues. V shed 4 bases and J 3 bases; nucleotides not matched to a gene: 3. CDR1 ENHRY and CDR2 SYGVKD come from the germline V gene. CDR3 amino acids: CAISGQGAFYEQYF. The CDR3 region has the DNA TGTGCCATCAGTGGACAGGGGGCGTTCTACGAGCAGTACTTC.

The table lists this clonotype with a few counts. The chain carries TRBV5-6 and TRBJ2-3; unclear D gene. The CDR3 length is 15 residues. CDR1 is SGHDT, CDR2 YYEEEE, per germline. Deletions cut 5 bases from V and 1 base from J, with 14 bases between. CDR3 nucleotide sequence: TGTGCCAGCAGGGGATGGACCCGCGGCACAGATACGCAGTATTTT. Residues: CASRGWTRGTDTQYF.

This clonotype was counted a single time. At one end, the junction sequence differs from germline, possibly due to a read error. The V and J genes are TRBV5-1 and TRBJ2-1; 7 bases align to TRBD1. In germline, CDR1 is SGHRS, CDR2 YFSETQ. The CDR3 is 14 amino acids. CDR3 DNA: TGCGCCAGCAGCCCCAGACAGGGCAGCAATGGGCAGTTCTTC. It translates to CASSPRQGSNGQFF.

Regarding this clonotype: This sequence may be a read error, since a much larger clone differs from it by one base. The chain carries TRBV20-1 and TRBJ2-7; D unresolved. The end of the DNA aligns better with TRBJ2-5, so the J call may be wrong. CDR3 length: 11 amino acids. The germline V gene encodes CDR1 DFQATT and CDR2 SNEGSKA (reference sequence). The CDR3: CSAPRRETQYF. CDR3 in DNA: TGCAGTGCCCCCCGAAGAGAGACCCAGTACTTC.

This chain joins TRBV29-1 and TRBJ1-2; tentatively, D is TRBD1 (6 bases). The CDR3 totals 12 residues. V was cut by 6 bases and J by 4 bases, with 12 bases left in between. Germline values: CDR1 SQVTM, CDR2 ANQGSEA. The CDR3 spells CSVNEGGYGYTF. In DNA form, the CDR3 reads TGCAGCGTGAACGAAGGGGGCTATGGCTACACCTTC.

The V and J genes are TRBV6-5 and TRBJ2-5; either TRBD1 or TRBD2 may fit D (6 bases each). Looked up from germline, CDR1 is MNHEY and CDR2 is SVGAGI. Trimming removed 10 bases at V and 5 bases at J, with 23 bases between. The CDR3 sequence is 15 residues long. This chain's CDR3 is CATEARGARRETQYF. CDR3 sequence (DNA): TGTGCCACAGAGGCAAGGGGGGCGAGGAGGGAGACCCAGTACTTC.

The V and J genes are TRBV28 and TRBJ2-3; 9 positions match TRBD1. The ends lost 5 bases at V and 1 base at J; junction bases unmatched: 7. CDR3 size: 16 residues. CDR1 is MDHEN, CDR2 SYDVKM, per germline. CDR3 sequence: CASSADRGRGTDTQYF. In nucleotides, the CDR3 is TGTGCCAGCAGTGCGGACAGGGGTCGGGGCACAGATACGCAGTATTTT.

The rearrangement links TRBV20-1 to TRBJ1-2; weak D call: TRBD1 (5 bases). Germline assignment: CDR1 DFQATT and CDR2 SNEGSKA (reference sequence). The germline V and J ends were trimmed by 3 bases and 7 bases, with 12 bases remaining between them. There are 12 residues in the CDR3. The CDR3 loop reads CSARRPGIGYTF. The CDR3 DNA sequence: TGCAGTGCTAGGAGACCAGGGATTGGCTACACCTTC.

This clonotype was counted only a few times. This chain connects TRBV20-1 to TRBJ1-5; D is perhaps TRBD1 (6 bases). The CDR3 extends over 18 amino acids. Germline CDR1 DFQATT, CDR2 SNEGSKA (reference sequence). V shed 5 bases and J shed 0 bases, with 23 bases lying between them. CDR3 nucleotides: TGCAGTGCTTTTCAACCGGGACACCGAAGGTATAGCAATCAGCCCCAGCATTTT. It translates to CSAFQPGHRRYSNQPQHF.

CDR3 region: CASSHGLSQYF. As DNA, the CDR3 is TGTGCCAGCAGCCATGGACTTTCCCAGTACTTC. This chain connects TRBV7-2 to TRBJ2-5, with a possible D match to TRBD2 (5 bases). V gave up 5 bases and J gave up 9 bases, with 10 bases separating them. CDR1 SGHTA and CDR2 FQGNSA come from the germline V gene. CDR3 length: 11 residues.